This is a list of T cell receptor beta chains from one sample in a study of blood T cells in healthy people across ages. TCRdb re-called the 5' RACE reads with MiXCR, one entry per CDR3 protein. This table holds about 810,000 distinct CDR3 sequences, roughly 40% found once. The specimen was blood. The origin of the receptors is a man aged 18 to 30 in good health. CDR3s include the opening cysteine and the closing phenylalanine or tryptophan. A D gene is named only where the DNA matches it firmly. Rows give clone size only sometimes, using once, few, many, or a class for an expanded clone.

v_call	clone_size	j_call	d_call	cdr3_aa	cdr3_nt
TRBV14	many	TRBJ2-7	.	CASSQGREQYF	TGTGCCAGCAGCCAGGGACGCGAGCAGTACTTC
TRBV5-1	few	TRBJ2-5	.	CASIGGLQETQYF	TGCGCCAGCATCGGGGGGCTCCAAGAGACCCAGTACTTC
TRBV24-1	.	TRBJ2-7	TRBD1	CASAGQGAFEQYF	TGTGCCTCCGCGGGACAGGGGGCGTTTGAGCAGTACTTC
TRBV4-3	once	TRBJ1-1	.	CASSQDLEDGLNTEAFF	TGCGCCAGCAGCCAAGATCTAGAGGACGGACTGAACACTGAAGCTTTCTTT
TRBV19	.	TRBJ2-1	.	CASSMARDNEQFF	TGTGCCAGTAGTATGGCCCGGGACAATGAGCAGTTCTTC
TRBV29-1	.	TRBJ1-1	.	CSVNTGSMNTEAFF	TGCAGCGTCAATACAGGGAGCATGAACACTGAAGCTTTCTTT
TRBV6-6	few	TRBJ2-5	TRBD2	CASSYRRGGVGETQYF	TGTGCCAGCAGTTATCGACGGGGGGGAGTCGGGGAGACCCAGTACTTC
TRBV2	.	TRBJ2-3	.	CANTTASTDTQYF	TGTGCCAACACGACAGCTAGCACAGATACGCAGTATTTT
TRBV7-9	few	TRBJ1-2	.	CASSFVQSFYGYTF	TGTGCCAGCAGCTTTGTTCAGAGCTTCTATGGCTACACCTTC
TRBV6-5	few	TRBJ2-7	TRBD2	CASSYSTLAGASSYEQYF	TGTGCCAGCAGTTACTCGACCCTAGCGGGGGCCTCCTCCTACGAGCAGTACTTC
TRBV4-3	many	TRBJ2-1	TRBD2	CASSSSGSSYNEQFF	TGCGCCAGCAGCTCTAGCGGTAGCTCCTACAATGAGCAGTTCTTC
TRBV12-3/TRBV12-4	many	TRBJ2-5	TRBD1	CASSSRGPETQYF	TGTGCCAGCAGTTCCAGGGGGCCAGAGACCCAGTACTTC
TRBV20-1	.	TRBJ1-1	.	CSARDRGGATEAFF	TGCAGTGCTAGAGATAGGGGAGGGGCGACTGAAGCTTTCTTT
TRBV7-9	few	TRBJ2-3	TRBD2	CASVPPSGSSTDTQYF	TGTGCCAGCGTCCCTCCTAGCGGCTCTAGCACAGATACGCAGTATTTT
TRBV7-8	.	TRBJ2-7	.	CASSLGGPSYNEQYF	TGTGCCAGCAGCCTTGGGGGGCCTTCCTACAATGAGCAGTACTTC
TRBV18	.	TRBJ1-4	.	CASSPAGENEKLFF	TGTGCCAGCTCACCCGCGGGAGAAAATGAAAAACTGTTTTTT
TRBV13	.	TRBJ1-1	.	CASSPLEGGNTEAFF	TGTGCCAGCAGCCCGCTTGAGGGGGGAAACACTGAAGCTTTCTTT
TRBV5-8	.	TRBJ1-1	.	CASSLRTAEAFF	TGTGCCAGCAGCTTGAGGACAGCTGAAGCTTTCTTT
TRBV6-2/TRBV6-3	once	TRBJ1-5	.	CTSSYLLGQPQHF	TGTACCAGCAGTTATCTCCTGGGACAGCCCCAGCATTTT
TRBV4-1	.	TRBJ1-6	TRBD1	CASSQRDSSYNSPLHF	TGCGCCAGCAGCCAGAGGGACAGCTCCTATAATTCACCCCTCCACTTT